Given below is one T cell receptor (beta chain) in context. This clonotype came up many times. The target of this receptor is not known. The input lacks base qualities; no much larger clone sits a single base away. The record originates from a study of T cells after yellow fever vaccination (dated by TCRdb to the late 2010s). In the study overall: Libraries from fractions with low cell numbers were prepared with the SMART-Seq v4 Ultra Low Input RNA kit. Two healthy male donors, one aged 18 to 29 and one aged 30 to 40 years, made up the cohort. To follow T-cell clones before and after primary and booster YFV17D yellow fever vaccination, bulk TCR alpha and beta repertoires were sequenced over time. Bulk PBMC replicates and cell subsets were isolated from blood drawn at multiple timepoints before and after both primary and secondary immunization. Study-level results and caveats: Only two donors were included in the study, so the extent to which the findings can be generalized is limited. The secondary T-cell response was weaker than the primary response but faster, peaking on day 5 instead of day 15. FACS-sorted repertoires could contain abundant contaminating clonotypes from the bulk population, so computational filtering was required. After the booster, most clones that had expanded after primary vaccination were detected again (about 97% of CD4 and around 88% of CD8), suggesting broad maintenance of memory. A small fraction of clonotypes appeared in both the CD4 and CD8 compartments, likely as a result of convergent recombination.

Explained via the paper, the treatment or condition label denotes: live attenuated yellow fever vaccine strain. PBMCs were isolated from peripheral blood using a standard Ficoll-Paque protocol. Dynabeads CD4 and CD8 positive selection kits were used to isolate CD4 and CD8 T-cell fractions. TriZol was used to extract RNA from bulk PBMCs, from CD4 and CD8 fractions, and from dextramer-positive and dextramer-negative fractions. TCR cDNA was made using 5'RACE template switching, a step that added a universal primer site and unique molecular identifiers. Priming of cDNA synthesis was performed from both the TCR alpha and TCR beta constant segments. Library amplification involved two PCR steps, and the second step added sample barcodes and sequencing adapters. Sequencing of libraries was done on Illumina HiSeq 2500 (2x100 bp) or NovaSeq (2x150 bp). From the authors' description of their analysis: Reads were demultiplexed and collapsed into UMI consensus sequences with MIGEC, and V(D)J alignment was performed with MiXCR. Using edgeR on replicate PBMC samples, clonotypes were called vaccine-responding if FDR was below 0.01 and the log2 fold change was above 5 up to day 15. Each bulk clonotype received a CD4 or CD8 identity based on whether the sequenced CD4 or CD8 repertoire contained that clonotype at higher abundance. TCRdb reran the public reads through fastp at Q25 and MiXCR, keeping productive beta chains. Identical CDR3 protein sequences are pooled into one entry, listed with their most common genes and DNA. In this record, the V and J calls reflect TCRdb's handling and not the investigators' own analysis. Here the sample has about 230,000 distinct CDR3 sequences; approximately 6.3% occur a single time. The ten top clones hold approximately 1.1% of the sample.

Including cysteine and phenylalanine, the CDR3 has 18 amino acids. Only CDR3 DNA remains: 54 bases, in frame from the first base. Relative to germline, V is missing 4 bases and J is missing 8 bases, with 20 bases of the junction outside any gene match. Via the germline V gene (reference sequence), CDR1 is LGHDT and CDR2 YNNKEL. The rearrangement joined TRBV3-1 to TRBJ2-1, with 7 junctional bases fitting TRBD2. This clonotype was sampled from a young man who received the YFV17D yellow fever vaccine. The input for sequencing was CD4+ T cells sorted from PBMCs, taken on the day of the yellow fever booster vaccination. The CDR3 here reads CASSPTSGSSGNSDEQFF. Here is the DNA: TGTGCCAGCAGCCCGACCTCGGGATCCAGCGGGAATAGCGATGAGCAGTTCTTC.